Sequencing of this TCR beta chain was carried out in a study of cytomegalovirus exposure and HLA in healthy donors. PCR amplification relied on 60 Vbeta primers (plus 13 Jbeta primers). Original handling: Roughly 10 million shared chains were among about 80 million unique TCR beta chains counted in a later analysis. Only in-frame clones appear in the TCRdb table, and some are missing; sequencing was by immunoSEQ multiplex PCR. Clonal size and the V and J genes are those of that table, whereas D and trimming came from the DNA. This sample has approximately 93,000 clones, with 70% to 85% found just once. Overall study findings and caveats: Presence/absence results assume similar sequencing depth per donor, which may not hold. Most likely, a cluster of highly shared sequence variants arose as a sequencing artifact. In terms of immune exposure information, only CMV serostatus was available.

About this clone itself: The target antigen is unknown.

The CDR3 is 13 amino acids. Germline V gives CDR1 MNHNS, CDR2 SASEGT. Trimming left V 6 bases short and J 2 bases short, with 10 bases between. V gene TRBV6-1 combines with J gene TRBJ2-5; a weak D match, TRBD1 (6 bases). The clonotype originates from a middle-aged man in good health and CMV-seronegative. The sequenced sample consisted of PBMCs. The CDR3: CASRIGQQETQYF. The CDR3 coding sequence is TGTGCCAGCAGAATTGGACAGCAAGAGACCCAGTACTTC.